Each of the 28 T cell receptor beta chains below was sequenced from the same sample in a study of T cell repertoires in cytomegalovirus infection. Their recognized antigens are unknown. TCRdb processed the reads anew with MiXCR; each CDR3 protein has one entry. This table holds some 700,000 distinct CDR3 sequences, around 30% found once. The sample here was cultured PBMCs, taken from culture after CMV antigen stimulation. The receptors here all came from a human donor in good health (CMV status not recorded). Some clones in this sample may be carry-over from other donors' samples.

There are a few counts of this clonotype. The CDR3 DNA reads TGTGCCAGCAGTTTATCGTGGGGGGGGGACACTGAAGCTTTCTTT. Amino acids: CASSLSWGGDTEAFF. The chain joins TRBV27 to TRBJ1-1; a weak D match, TRBD1 (5 bases). This CDR3 is built from 15 residues. Trimming took 0 bases from V and 3 from J, leaving 11 bases between them. Germline values: CDR1 MNHEY, CDR2 SMNVEV (reference sequence).

The rearrangement links TRBV6-1 to TRBJ1-6; possible D gene TRBD1, 6 bases. Per the germline V gene, CDR1 is MNHNS and CDR2 is SASEGT. The CDR3 covers 16 residues. V lost 0 bases, J lost 6 bases, and 12 bases lay in between. The CDR3 nucleotides are TGTGCCAGCAGTGAAGCGTTGGGGGCGCCTAATTCACCCCTCCACTTT. It codes for CASSEALGAPNSPLHF.

The table lists this clonotype with a few counts. The V call is TRBV5-6, the J call TRBJ1-6, with unresolved D. Trimming cost V 2 bases and J 10 bases, with 10 bases left between them. The CDR3 runs 13 residues. The germline CDR1 and CDR2 sequences are SGHDT and YYEEEE. The CDR3: CASSFGERSPLHF. The CDR3, as DNA: TGTGCCAGCAGCTTTGGGGAGAGATCACCCCTCCACTTT.

The genes are TRBV11-2 and TRBJ1-1; D remains unclear. This CDR3 has 12 amino acids. The V end lost 5 bases, the J end lost 3 bases, and 7 bases lay between the germline ends. The germline CDR1 and CDR2 sequences are SGHAT and FQNNGV. In DNA form, the CDR3 reads TGTGCCAGCAGCGACTCGGACACTGAAGCTTTCTTT. This encodes CASSDSDTEAFF.

The J gene is TRBJ2-4, the V gene TRBV9, with 7 positions matching TRBD1. Trimming at V came to 0 bases and at J to 8 bases, leaving 14 bases not matched to a gene. This CDR3 has 17 amino acids. In germline, CDR1 is SGDLS, CDR2 YYNGEE. The CDR3 loop is CASSVERAFEQGYIQYF. The CDR3 DNA reads TGTGCCAGCAGCGTAGAGAGGGCATTTGAACAGGGGTACATTCAGTACTTC. Full variable domain (missing parts from reference TRBV9 and TRBJ2-4): DSGVTQTPKHLITATGQRVTLRCSPRSGDLSVYWYQQSLDQGLQFLIQYYNGEERAKGNILERFSAQQFPDLHSELNLSSLELGDSALYFCASSVERAFEQGYIQYFGAGTRLSVL.

CDR3 region: CASSREAAWGYRDNEQFF. The CDR3 DNA reads TGTGCCAGCAGCCGGGAGGCAGCTTGGGGATACCGGGACAATGAGCAGTTCTTC. J is TRBJ2-1 and V is TRBV5-6; 7 bases are shared with TRBD2. Germline-derived CDR1 and CDR2 are SGHDT and YYEEEE. The CDR3 totals 18 residues. V shed 4 bases and J 5 bases; nucleotides not matched to a gene: 18.

The chain recombines TRBV4-1 with TRBJ1-1; D not resolved. The V gene lost 4 bases and the J gene lost 1 base, with 10 bases spanning the gap. This CDR3 has 14 amino acids. CDR1 and CDR2 from the germline V gene are MGHRA and YSYEKL. The CDR3 bases are TGCGCCAGCAGCCCCTCTCCGGCGAACACTGAAGCTTTCTTT. Its protein product is CASSPSPANTEAFF.

CDR3 residues: CASSLALTSRAGPGELFF. DNA of the CDR3: TGTGCCAGCAGCTTAGCGCTTACCTCCAGGGCTGGTCCCGGGGAGCTGTTTTTT. This chain links TRBV7-2 with TRBJ2-2, with D perhaps matching TRBD1 (5 bases). The V gene lost 0 bases and the J gene lost 6 bases, with 20 bases spanning the gap. The CDR3 is 18 amino acids. The germline V gene has CDR1 SGHTA and CDR2 FQGNSA.

Comments on this clonotype: At one of its ends the junction is not consistent with the germline gene, which may arise from a read error. The rearrangement links TRBV4-1 to TRBJ2-3, with TRBD2 as a possible D gene (5 bases). CDR3 length: 13 amino acids. Germline V lookup: CDR1 MGHRA, CDR2 YSYEKL. The CDR3 spells CASSQDKAGTQYF. CDR3 DNA: TGTGCCAGCAGCCAAGATAAGGCGGGTACGCAGTATTTT.

This clonotype was seen ten or more times. The chain carries TRBV6-5 and TRBJ2-7; 7 nucleotides match TRBD1. Germline trimming cut 6 bases from V and 0 bases from J; bases unmatched to any gene: 2. In germline, CDR1 is MNHEY, CDR2 SVGAGI. The CDR3 contains 13 residues. CDR3 in amino acids: CASRRQGSYEQYF. The CDR3 DNA is TGTGCCAGCAGGCGACAGGGCTCCTACGAGCAGTACTTC.

This clonotype was counted a few times. The chain joins TRBV27 to TRBJ2-3; a weak D match, TRBD2 (6 bases). Germline V gene lookup returns CDR1 MNHEY and CDR2 SMNVEV (reference sequence). V shed 1 base and J shed 2 bases, with 10 bases lying between them. This CDR3 has 15 amino acids. CDR3 residues: CASSLLAAITDTQYF. CDR3 nucleotide sequence: TGTGCCAGCAGTTTATTAGCGGCTATCACAGATACGCAGTATTTT.

This clonotype was counted between two and nine times. In nucleotides, the CDR3 is TGTGCCAGCAGCTTAGACGCTCCGAACACTGAAGCTTTCTTT. Amino acid sequence: CASSLDAPNTEAFF. The genes are TRBV7-9 and TRBJ1-1; the D is unclear. Per germline, CDR1 SEHNR and CDR2 FQNEAQ (reference sequence). The CDR3 is 14 amino acids. V was pared by 1 base and J by 1 base, with 7 bases between.

This clonotype was counted between two and nine times. The V and J genes are TRBV7-8 and TRBJ2-1, with D perhaps TRBD1 or TRBD2 (5 bases each). The germline V and J ends were trimmed by 1 base and 0 bases, with 13 bases remaining between them. Germline lookup yields CDR1 SGHVS and CDR2 FQNEAQ. The CDR3 covers 17 residues. The CDR3 loop is CASSLGVGPSSYNEQFF. The CDR3, as DNA: TGTGCCAGCAGCTTAGGGGTGGGACCGAGCTCCTACAATGAGCAGTTCTTC.

This clonotype was recorded a few times. The rearrangement joins TRBV19 to TRBJ2-3; weak D call: TRBD2 (6 bases). CDR3 length: 17 amino acids. V was shortened by 3 bases and J by 4 bases, with 20 bases between the two germline ends. Germline CDR1 LNHDA, CDR2 SQIVND (reference sequence). CDR3 bases: TGTGCCAGTAGTATCTTGGGAAGCGGGTTTGTCGCAGATACGCAGTATTTT. Its protein product is CASSILGSGFVADTQYF.

This clonotype was counted a few times. V gene TRBV10-3 combines with J gene TRBJ2-5; a possible D gene is TRBD2 (5 bases). CDR3 length: 13 amino acids. The V and J ends lost 6 bases and 7 bases respectively, with 15 bases between them. Germline assignment: CDR1 ENHRY and CDR2 SYGVKD. The CDR3 here is CAIRAGSGVTQYF. The CDR3 bases are TGTGCCATCAGGGCAGGCTCCGGGGTGACCCAGTACTTC.

J is TRBJ2-3 and V is TRBV11-2, with 7 bases matching TRBD2. The germline V gene encodes CDR1 SGHAT and CDR2 FQNNGV. The V gene end was trimmed by 0 bases and the J gene end by 2 bases; junction bases not matched to a gene: 2. CDR3 length: 15 residues. In nucleotides, the CDR3 is TGTGCCAGCAGCTTAGATTGGGACTACACAGATACGCAGTATTTT. Translated: CASSLDWDYTDTQYF.

The chain is built from TRBV18 and TRBJ2-5, with D tentatively TRBD1 (7 bases). Per the germline V gene, CDR1 is KGHSH and CDR2 is LQKENI. The CDR3 has 14 amino acids. V was clipped by 1 base and J by 5 bases, with 11 bases between them. CDR3 sequence: CASSPLQGGETQYF. The CDR3, as DNA: TGTGCCAGCTCACCACTGCAGGGGGGCGAGACCCAGTACTTC.

This clonotype was seen only once. The J gene is TRBJ2-1, the V gene TRBV12-5; D is unresolved. The germline V gene encodes CDR1 LGHNT and CDR2 FRNRAP. The CDR3 length is 11 residues. V shed 2 bases and J shed 8 bases, with 4 bases lying between them. The CDR3 sequence: CASGLNDEQFF. The DNA for the CDR3 is TGTGCTAGTGGTTTGAATGATGAGCAGTTCTTC. Complete variable domain (other parts from reference TRBV12-5 and TRBJ2-1): DARVTQTPRHKVTEMGQEVTMRCQPILGHNTVFWYRQTMMQGLELLAYFRNRAPLDDSGMPKDRFSAEMPDATLATLKIQPSEPRDSAVYFCASGLNDEQFFGPGTRLTVL.

The rearrangement joins TRBV11-2 to TRBJ2-5; D is perhaps TRBD1 or TRBD2 (5 bases each). Germline-derived CDR1 and CDR2 are SGHAT and FQNNGV. Trimming took 5 bases from V and 5 from J, leaving 24 bases between them. This CDR3 has 17 amino acids. This CDR3 reads CASSASAWDGLYETQYF. CDR3 bases: TGTGCCAGCAGCGCGAGTGCCTGGGACGGGCTGTACGAGACCCAGTACTTC.

The chain has TRBV7-8 and TRBJ2-7; D is tentatively TRBD1 or TRBD2 (6 bases each). Germline lookup yields CDR1 SGHVS and CDR2 FQNEAQ. Trimming took off 7 bases at V and 0 bases at J, with 16 bases between the two ends. CDR3 length equals 15 residues. The chain's CDR3 is CASTERGVSSYEQYF. The CDR3 DNA reads TGTGCCAGCACCGAAAGGGGGGTAAGCTCCTACGAGCAGTACTTC.

This clonotype was seen a single time. The chain combines TRBV7-9 with TRBJ2-7; TRBD2 might be the D (5 bases). The CDR3 is 13 amino acids. Germline V gene data show CDR1 as SEHNR and CDR2 as FQNEAQ (reference sequence). Trimming pared 4 bases from V and 3 bases from J, leaving 10 bases between. CDR3 amino acids: CASSSGIIYEQYF. CDR3 bases: TGTGCCAGCAGCTCCGGGATTATCTACGAGCAGTACTTC.

V gene TRBV6-2 or TRBV6-3 combines with J gene TRBJ1-5; possible D gene TRBD1, 6 bases. V lost 4 bases and J lost 2, with 27 bases in between. Germline assignment: CDR1 MNHEY and CDR2 SVGEGT. The CDR3 is 20 amino acids. The CDR3 nucleotides are TGTGCCAGCAGTTCCATCCTCGGGGGGGCTGAATCGACTGGCAATCAGCCCCAGCATTTT. It yields the protein CASSSILGGAESTGNQPQHF.

This rearrangement joins TRBV6-5 to TRBJ1-4, with D possibly matching TRBD1 (5 bases). This CDR3 has 15 amino acids. CDR1 and CDR2 from the germline V gene are MNHEY and SVGAGI. V lost 6 bases, J lost 10 bases, and 21 bases lay in between. CDR3 in amino acids: CASSNSPDGRGKLFF. DNA of the CDR3: TGTGCCAGCAGCAACTCTCCGGACGGGAGGGGAAAACTGTTTTTT.

This clonotype was seen more than once but under ten times. The V call is TRBV6-1, the J call TRBJ2-7; TRBD2 matches 8 bases. The CDR3 has 16 residues. Germline values: CDR1 MNHNS, CDR2 SASEGT. V lost 2 bases, J lost 4 bases, and 10 bases stayed unmatched. The CDR3 coding sequence is TGTGCCAGCAGTGAACATCCTCTAGCGGGTCCTTACGAGCAGTACTTC. This encodes CASSEHPLAGPYEQYF.

The chain is built from TRBV7-9 and TRBJ2-7; 10 nucleotides line up with TRBD2. V gave up 5 bases and J gave up 3 bases; unmatched junction bases: 13. This CDR3 has 17 amino acids. CDR1 SEHNR and CDR2 FQNEAQ come from the germline V gene (reference sequence). The CDR3 reads CASSPPYLASGGYEQYF. CDR3 bases: TGTGCCAGCAGCCCACCCTATTTGGCTAGCGGGGGCTACGAGCAGTACTTC. The whole variable domain, remainder taken from reference TRBV7-9 and TRBJ2-7, is DTGVSQNPRHKITKRGQNVTFRCDPISEHNRLYWYRQTLGQGPEFLTYFQNEAQLEKSRLLSDRFSAERPKGSFSTLEIQRTEQGDSAMYLCASSPPYLASGGYEQYFGPGTRLTVT.

This chain joins TRBV28 and TRBJ2-7; no definite D call. V gave up 2 bases and J gave up 2 bases, with 4 bases separating them. This CDR3 is built from 12 residues. Germline V CDR1 and CDR2: MDHEN, SYDVKM. The CDR3 coding sequence is TGTGCCAGCAGTTTAAAGGCCTACGAGCAGTACTTC. This sequence encodes CASSLKAYEQYF.

This clonotype has a single count. The chain combines TRBV2 with TRBJ1-2, with D uncertain. Trimming pared 7 bases from V and 8 bases from J, leaving 17 bases between. Germline V CDR1 and CDR2: SNHLY, FYNNEI. CDR3 length equals 13 residues. The CDR3 here is CASIIAGEGGYTF. The CDR3 region has the DNA TGTGCCAGCATCATCGCCGGGGAGGGAGGCTACACCTTC.

Here the CDR3 reads CSARDGGSVGNSPLHF. DNA for the CDR3: TGCAGTGCTAGAGATGGCGGGAGTGTCGGGAATTCACCCCTCCACTTT. The J gene is TRBJ1-6, the V gene TRBV20-1; D is uncertain. The V and J ends lost 0 bases and 7 bases respectively, with 16 bases between them. Germline V gene data show CDR1 as DFQATT and CDR2 as SNEGSKA (reference sequence). This CDR3 comprises 16 residues.